The 25 T cell receptor beta chains below all came from one sample that was sequenced in a study of radiotherapy plus CTLA-4 blockade in lung cancer. Measured with immunoSEQ multiplex PCR; TCRdb has only the in-frame clones, and not every one. The data hold roughly 110,000 clones, with about 83% observed a single time. Sample: peripheral blood, taken from a patient treated with radiotherapy plus ipilimumab. The receptors were sampled from a human donor with non-small cell lung cancer that progressed on radiotherapy plus ipilimumab. Some clones in this sample may be carry-over from other donors' samples.

The chain recombines TRBV6-5 with TRBJ1-3; no clear D. The V end was cut by 0 bases, the J end by 0 bases, with 6 bases between. The CDR3 consists of 15 residues. Germline assignment: CDR1 MNHEY and CDR2 SVGAGI. In nucleotides, the CDR3 is TGTGCCAGCAGTTACTCGGCGAACTCTGGAAACACCATATATTTT. Translation: CASSYSANSGNTIYF.

This rearrangement joins TRBV2 to TRBJ2-5; D call uncertain. Trimming pared 7 bases from V and 5 bases from J, leaving 23 bases between. The germline CDR1 and CDR2 sequences are SNHLY and FYNNEI. This CDR3 has 16 amino acids. The CDR3 bases are TGTGCCAGCACCTCGACAAGGGAAAGTCAATGGGAGACCCAGTACTTC. The encoded protein is CASTSTRESQWETQYF.

V gene TRBV19 combines with J gene TRBJ2-5, with 7 bases lining up with TRBD1. V lost 5 bases and J lost 2; bases outside the gene matches: 8. Germline lookup yields CDR1 LNHDA and CDR2 SQIVND (reference sequence). The CDR3 runs to 15 residues. CDR3 DNA: TGTGCCAGTAGTCTTCGGGACAGTCAACAAGAGACCCAGTACTTC. Protein: CASSLRDSQQETQYF.

This chain joins TRBV6-5 and TRBJ2-3, with D perhaps matching TRBD1 or TRBD2 (5 bases each). Per germline, CDR1 MNHEY and CDR2 SVGAGI. There are 13 residues in the CDR3. V lost 3 bases and J lost 4, with 8 bases in between. This chain's CDR3 is CASSYRGADTQYF. CDR3 in DNA: TGTGCCAGCAGTTATAGGGGAGCAGATACGCAGTATTTT.

The count of this clone is one. V gene TRBV5-6 combines with J gene TRBJ1-5, with D hard to call. This CDR3 spans 17 amino acids. V was clipped by 7 bases and J by 1 base, with 21 bases between them. The germline V gene encodes CDR1 SGHDT and CDR2 YYEEEE. CDR3 residues: CASRYWWKGESNQPQHF. The DNA for the CDR3 is TGTGCCAGCCGCTATTGGTGGAAGGGCGAGAGCAATCAGCCCCAGCATTTT.

The chain has TRBV29-1 and TRBJ2-1; TRBD2 might be the D (6 bases). CDR1 and CDR2 (germline): SQVTM, ANQGSEA. V was shortened by 0 bases and J by 0 bases, with 18 bases between the two germline ends. The CDR3 extends over 18 amino acids. The CDR3 DNA reads as TGCAGCGTTGAAGATCTCCCGGGGGTGATGAGCTCCTACAATGAGCAGTTCTTC. Translation: CSVEDLPGVMSSYNEQFF.

V is TRBV6-5 and J is TRBJ2-1; TRBD2 is a possible D gene (6 bases). V was shortened by 0 bases and J by 7 bases, with 16 bases between the two germline ends. The CDR3 has 16 residues. Germline values: CDR1 MNHEY, CDR2 SVGAGI. The CDR3 DNA follows: TGTGCCAGCAGTTACTCGTCGCCTGCTGGAGGGAATGAGCAGTTCTTC. Its protein is CASSYSSPAGGNEQFF.

This clone was counted once. The V and J genes are TRBV5-6 and TRBJ1-6; D unresolved. The CDR3 consists of 12 residues. V was pared by 4 bases and J by 13 bases, with 12 bases between. CDR1 and CDR2 from the germline V gene are SGHDT and YYEEEE. The CDR3 nucleotides read TGTGCCAGCAGCCCAGCGGATGGGCCCCTCCACTTT. It is translated as CASSPADGPLHF.

The chain uses TRBV6-1 and TRBJ2-7; 9 bases are a match to TRBD1. The V and J ends lost 3 bases and 4 bases, in that order; junction bases with no gene match: 7. The CDR3 length is 15 residues. Germline V gene data show CDR1 as MNHNS and CDR2 as SASEGT. The CDR3 here is CASSEGQGSWYEQYF. The CDR3 DNA reads TGTGCCAGCAGTGAGGGACAGGGCTCGTGGTACGAGCAGTACTTC.

J is TRBJ1-4 and V is TRBV4-2; D is possibly TRBD1 (6 bases). With 4 bases removed from V and 0 bases from J, the gap between germline ends came to 9 bases. CDR3 length equals 15 residues. Germline-derived CDR1 and CDR2 are LGHNA and YNFKEQ. In nucleotides, the CDR3 is TGTGCCAGCAGCCCAGGGGAGGCAACTAATGAAAAACTGTTTTTT. It encodes CASSPGEATNEKLFF.

The J gene is TRBJ1-2, the V gene TRBV30, with TRBD1 as a possible D gene (5 bases). Germline CDR1 is GTSNPN and CDR2 is SVGIG (reference sequence). The V end was cut by 1 base, the J end by 5 bases, with 14 bases between. CDR3 length: 14 residues. The DNA of the CDR3 is TGTGCCTGGAGTGGGGCAGGGTCAATTTATGGCTACACCTTC. Its protein product is CAWSGAGSIYGYTF.

The V and J genes are TRBV6-5 and TRBJ2-2; TRBD1 might be the D (6 bases). Germline CDR1 MNHEY, CDR2 SVGAGI. This CDR3 contains 16 residues. V was shortened by 2 bases and J by 1 base, with 11 bases between the two germline ends. CDR3 sequence reads: CASSYQTGKNTGELFF. The CDR3 nucleotides read TGTGCCAGCAGTTACCAGACAGGCAAGAACACCGGGGAGCTGTTTTTT.

V and J are TRBV13 and TRBJ2-1; D is possibly TRBD2 (6 bases). This CDR3 contains 15 residues. Germline V CDR1 and CDR2: PRHDT, FYEKMQ (reference sequence). The ends were cut back, 1 base at V and 1 base at J, with 8 bases in the middle. The CDR3 region is CASSLVGGSYNEQFF. CDR3 DNA sequence: TGTGCCAGCAGCTTAGTGGGGGGATCCTACAATGAGCAGTTCTTC.

The chain links TRBV6-6 to TRBJ2-7, with D hard to call. In germline, CDR1 is MNHNY, CDR2 SVGAGI (reference sequence). V was shortened by 5 bases and J by 3 bases, with 17 bases between the two germline ends. CDR3 size: 15 residues. The CDR3 here is CASSDRAKKGYEQYF. CDR3 nucleotide sequence: TGTGCCAGCAGTGACCGGGCCAAAAAGGGCTACGAGCAGTACTTC.

The chain uses TRBV2 and TRBJ2-7; perhaps TRBD1 as D (6 bases). The CDR3 spans 12 residues. Looked up from germline, CDR1 is SNHLY and CDR2 is FYNNEI. V lost 2 bases and J 7 bases, leaving 9 bases between the germline ends. CDR3: CASSETGTEQYF. Written as DNA, the CDR3 is TGTGCCAGCAGTGAAACCGGGACAGAGCAGTACTTC.

The CDR3 sequence is CASSEAPSETKRGSNQPQHF. CDR3 bases: TGTGCCAGCAGTGAAGCGCCCTCTGAGACTAAAAGGGGTAGCAATCAGCCCCAGCATTTT. The gene calls are TRBV2 and TRBJ1-5; tentative D call: TRBD1 (5 bases). V lost 0 bases and J 0 bases, leaving 21 bases between the germline ends. CDR1 and CDR2 (germline): SNHLY, FYNNEI. The CDR3 spans 20 residues.

The V call is TRBV5-1, the J call TRBJ1-4, with 8 bases matching TRBD1. V trimming: 4 bases; J trimming: 3 bases; junction bases outside the gene matches: 5. The CDR3 runs 15 residues. CDR1 SGHRS and CDR2 YFSETQ come from the germline V gene. The CDR3 nucleotides are TGCGCCAGCAGCAGGCAGGGGGCCCCTAATGAAAAACTGTTTTTT. Translated: CASSRQGAPNEKLFF.

The chain combines TRBV2 with TRBJ1-3; no clear D. This CDR3 has 13 amino acids. CDR1 and CDR2 from the germline V gene are SNHLY and FYNNEI. Deletions cut 6 bases from V and 0 bases from J, with 6 bases between. DNA for the CDR3: TGTGCCAGCAGGGTAGACTCTGGAAACACCATATATTTT. Translating gives CASRVDSGNTIYF.

J is TRBJ2-3 and V is TRBV7-9, with D perhaps TRBD1 (6 bases). The germline V gene encodes CDR1 SEHNR and CDR2 FQNEAQ (reference sequence). This CDR3 is 16 amino acids long. The V end lost 3 bases, the J end lost 4 bases, and 17 bases lay between the germline ends. CDR3 region: CASSFRPTGFADTQYF. In DNA form, the CDR3 reads TGTGCCAGCAGCTTCCGCCCTACAGGGTTCGCAGATACGCAGTATTTT.

The chain couples TRBV5-4 to TRBJ2-7; D ambiguous. Per germline, CDR1 SGHNT and CDR2 YYREEE (reference sequence). The CDR3 is 14 residues long. V was clipped by 0 bases and J by 3 bases, with 10 bases between them. The CDR3, as DNA: TGTGCCAGCAGCTTGGTAGGCGGTTACTACGAGCAGTACTTC. Amino acids: CASSLVGGYYEQYF. The full variable domain, rest sourced from reference TRBV5-4 and TRBJ2-7, is ETGVTQSPTHLIKTRGQQVTLRCSSQSGHNTVSWYQQALGQGPQFIFQYYREEENGRGNFPPRFSGLQFPNYSSELNVNALELDDSALYLCASSLVGGYYEQYFGPGTRLTVT.

This chain connects TRBV7-6 to TRBJ2-1; 9 nucleotides line up with TRBD2. Germline V CDR1 and CDR2: SGHVS, FNYEAQ. J was trimmed by 9 bases and V by 5 bases; bases with no gene match: 14. The CDR3 extends over 16 amino acids. DNA for the CDR3: TGTGCCAGCAGCAGTAGCGGGGGACCCGATCAGGGTGAGCAGTTCTTC. It specifies CASSSSGGPDQGEQFF.

V usage is TRBV2 and J usage is TRBJ1-4; 7 bases agree with TRBD1. The CDR3 consists of 18 residues. The trim removed 5 bases at V and 0 bases at J, leaving 12 bases unmatched. In germline, CDR1 is SNHLY, CDR2 FYNNEI. The CDR3 here is CASSYLRDRDSTNEKLFF. In nucleotides, the CDR3 is TGTGCCAGCAGTTATCTCCGGGACAGAGATTCAACTAATGAAAAACTGTTTTTT.

This chain links TRBV5-1 with TRBJ1-1; D not resolved. V gave up 0 bases and J gave up 1 base, with 10 bases separating them. The CDR3 spans 15 residues. Germline values: CDR1 SGHRS, CDR2 YFSETQ. The CDR3 nucleotides are TGCGCCAGCAGCTTGGTTCCGGGTACGAACACTGAAGCTTTCTTT. Translation gives CASSLVPGTNTEAFF.

The chain employs TRBV6-6 and TRBJ2-1; TRBD2 might be the D (6 bases). V lost 5 bases and J 0 bases, leaving 14 bases between the germline ends. The CDR3 contains 16 residues. Germline V gene sequence: CDR1 MNHNY, CDR2 SVGAGI (reference sequence). The DNA for the CDR3 is TGTGCCAGCAGTGGCGATGGGCGGGGCTCCTACAATGAGCAGTTCTTC. It translates to CASSGDGRGSYNEQFF.

The rearrangement uses TRBV7-3 and TRBJ2-1; D not certain. The CDR3 is 14 residues long. Per the germline V gene, CDR1 is SGHTA and CDR2 is FQGTGA. V was shortened by 5 bases and J by 6 bases, with 14 bases between the two germline ends. The CDR3 coding sequence is TGTGCCAGCAGCCCAAGGGCGCTAGTCAATGAGCAGTTCTTC. It translates to CASSPRALVNEQFF.